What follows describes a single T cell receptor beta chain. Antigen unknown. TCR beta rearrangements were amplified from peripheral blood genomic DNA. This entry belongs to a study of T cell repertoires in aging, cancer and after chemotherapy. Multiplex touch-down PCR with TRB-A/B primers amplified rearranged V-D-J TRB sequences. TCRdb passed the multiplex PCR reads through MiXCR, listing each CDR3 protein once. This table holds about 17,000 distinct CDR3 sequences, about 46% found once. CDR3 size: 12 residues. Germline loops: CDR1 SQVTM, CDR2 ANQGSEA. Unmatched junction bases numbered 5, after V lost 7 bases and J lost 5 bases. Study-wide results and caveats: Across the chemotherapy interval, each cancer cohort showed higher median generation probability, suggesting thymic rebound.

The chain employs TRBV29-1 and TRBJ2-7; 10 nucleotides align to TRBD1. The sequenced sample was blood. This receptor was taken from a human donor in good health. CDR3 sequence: CSGGQGNHEQYF. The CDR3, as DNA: TGCAGCGGGGGACAGGGGAACCACGAGCAGTACTTC.